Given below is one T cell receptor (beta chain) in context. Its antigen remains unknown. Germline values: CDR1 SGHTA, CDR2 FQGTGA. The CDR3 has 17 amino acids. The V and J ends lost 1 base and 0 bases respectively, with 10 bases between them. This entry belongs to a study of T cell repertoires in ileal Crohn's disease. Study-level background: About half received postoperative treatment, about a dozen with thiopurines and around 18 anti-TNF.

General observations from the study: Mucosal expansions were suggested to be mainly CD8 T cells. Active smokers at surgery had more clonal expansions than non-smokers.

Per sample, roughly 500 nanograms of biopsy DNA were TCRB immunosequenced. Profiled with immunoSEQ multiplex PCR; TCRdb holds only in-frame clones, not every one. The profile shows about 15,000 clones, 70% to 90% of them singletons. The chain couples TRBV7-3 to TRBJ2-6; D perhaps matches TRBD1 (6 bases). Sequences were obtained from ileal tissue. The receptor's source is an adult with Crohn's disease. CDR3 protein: CASSLKGGSSGANVLTF. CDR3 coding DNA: TGTGCCAGCAGCTTAAAAGGGGGAAGCTCTGGGGCCAACGTCCTGACTTTC. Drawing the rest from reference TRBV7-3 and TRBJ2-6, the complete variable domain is GAGVSQTPSNKVTEKGKYVELRCDPISGHTALYWYRQSLGQGPEFLIYFQGTGAADDSGLPNDRFFAVRPEGSVSTLKIQRTERGDSAVYLCASSLKGGSSGANVLTFGAGSRLTVL.